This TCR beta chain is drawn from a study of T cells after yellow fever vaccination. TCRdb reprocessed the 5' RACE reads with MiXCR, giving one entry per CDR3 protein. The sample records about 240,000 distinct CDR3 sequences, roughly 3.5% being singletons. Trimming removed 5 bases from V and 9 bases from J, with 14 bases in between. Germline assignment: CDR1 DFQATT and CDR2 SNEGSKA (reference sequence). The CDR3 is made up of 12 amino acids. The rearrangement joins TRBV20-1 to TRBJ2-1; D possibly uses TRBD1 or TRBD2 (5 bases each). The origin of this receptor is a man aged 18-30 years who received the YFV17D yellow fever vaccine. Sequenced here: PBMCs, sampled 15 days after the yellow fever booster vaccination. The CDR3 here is CSASGAAGEQFF. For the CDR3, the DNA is TGCAGTGCTTCCGGGGCCGCCGGTGAGCAGTTCTTC.